Included here is one T cell receptor beta chain sequence, with context. TCRdb's table, derived via immunoSEQ multiplex PCR, lists solely in-frame clones and lacks some. The sample includes about 70,000 clones, 75% to 95% of them seen just once. This record belongs to a study of T cell changes during pregnancy in multiple sclerosis. J gave up 9 bases and V 0 bases, and 8 bases lay outside the gene matches. The V gene's germline CDR1 is SGHRS and CDR2 YFSETQ. This CDR3 region has 15 residues. The chain carries TRBV5-1 and TRBJ2-1, with TRBD1 identical over 8 bases. The source is a female donor with multiple sclerosis, enrolled in a pregnancy study. Sample: peripheral blood, taken in the first trimester of pregnancy. DNA for the CDR3: TGCGCCAGCAGCTTGGTTTTGGACAGGGAGGCTGAGCAGTTCTTC. Encoded protein: CASSLVLDREAEQFF.